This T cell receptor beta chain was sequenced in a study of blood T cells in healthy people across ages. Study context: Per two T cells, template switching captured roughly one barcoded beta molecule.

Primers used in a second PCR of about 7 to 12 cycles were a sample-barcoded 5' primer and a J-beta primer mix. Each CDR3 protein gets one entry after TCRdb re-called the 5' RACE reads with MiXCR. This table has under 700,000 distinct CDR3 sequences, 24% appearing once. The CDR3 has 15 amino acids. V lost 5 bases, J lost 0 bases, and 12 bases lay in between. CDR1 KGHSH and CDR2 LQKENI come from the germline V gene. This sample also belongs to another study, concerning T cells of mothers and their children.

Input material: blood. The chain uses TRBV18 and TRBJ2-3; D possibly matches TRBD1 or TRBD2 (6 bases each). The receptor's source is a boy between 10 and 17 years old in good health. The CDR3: CASSARGRSTDTQYF. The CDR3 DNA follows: TGTGCCAGCTCAGCACGGGGGCGAAGCACAGATACGCAGTATTTT.